One and the same sample provided the 24 T cell receptor beta chains below, sequenced in a study of naive and memory T cell subsets. Both TRBC1 and TRBC2 were covered by a beta constant-region primer of two equimolar oligonucleotides. TCRdb independently ran MiXCR on the UMI-ligation and nested PCR reads; one entry per CDR3 protein. The sample gives 140,000 to 150,000 distinct CDR3 sequences, 15% to 20% of which show up once; around 0.14% is in the top ten. The sequenced sample consisted of naive CD4+ T cells from blood. The receptors originated from a human donor in good health.

This clonotype was observed many times. The chain links TRBV28 to TRBJ2-4, with TRBD2 matching 8 bases. CDR1 MDHEN and CDR2 SYDVKM come from the germline V gene. Trimming took 2 bases from V and 0 from J; bases not matched to a gene: 3. The CDR3 runs 16 residues. The CDR3 DNA reads as TGTGCCAGCAGTTTACTAGCGGGTTTAGCCAAAAACATTCAGTACTTC. It translates to CASSLLAGLAKNIQYF.

This chain uses TRBV2 with TRBJ2-1; 10 positions match TRBD2. Losses at the gene ends were 7 bases for V and 9 bases for J; bases not matched to a gene: 9. This CDR3 contains 14 residues. Germline CDR1 SNHLY, CDR2 FYNNEI. Written as DNA, the CDR3 is TGTGCCAGCATAGTGAGACTAGCGGGCGTTGAGCAGTTCTTC. It encodes CASIVRLAGVEQFF.

This clonotype was counted at least ten times. The chain recombines TRBV11-2 with TRBJ1-3, with D possibly TRBD1 on 6 matching bases. The CDR3 has 15 residues. Deletions cut 1 base from V and 0 bases from J, with 7 bases between. The germline V gene encodes CDR1 SGHAT and CDR2 FQNNGV. CDR3 sequence (DNA): TGTGCCAGCAGCTTAGGACAGGCCTCTGGAAACACCATATATTTT. It translates to CASSLGQASGNTIYF.

This clonotype has only a few counts. The chain uses TRBV29-1 and TRBJ2-5, with D possibly being TRBD1 (6 bases). CDR1 and CDR2 (germline): SQVTM, ANQGSEA. V gave up 4 bases and J gave up 5 bases, with 8 bases separating them. CDR3 length equals 11 residues. In DNA form, the CDR3 reads TGCAGCGTTGTTGGGGGCGAGACCCAGTACTTC. Protein sequence: CSVVGGETQYF.

This clonotype was found many times. The chain has TRBV20-1 and TRBJ2-1, with 7 bases that match TRBD2. CDR1 is DFQATT, CDR2 SNEGSKA, per germline (reference sequence). The CDR3 runs 13 residues. V was pared by 5 bases and J by 6 bases, with 7 bases of the junction left unmatched. This chain's CDR3 is CSASGGIINEQFF. CDR3 DNA sequence: TGCAGTGCTTCCGGGGGGATCATCAATGAGCAGTTCTTC.

This clonotype was observed at least ten times. The chain recombines TRBV10-3 with TRBJ2-7; perhaps TRBD2 as D (6 bases). Trimming left V 10 bases short and J 0 bases short, with 16 bases between. The CDR3 is made up of 14 amino acids. The germline CDR1 and CDR2 sequences are ENHRY and SYGVKD. CDR3 region: CATMLAPSSYEQYF. Written as DNA, the CDR3 is TGTGCCACGATGCTAGCGCCCAGCTCCTACGAGCAGTACTTC.

This clonotype turned up a few times. This chain joins TRBV20-1 and TRBJ2-5; TRBD2 matches 7 bases. Germline CDR1 is DFQATT and CDR2 is SNEGSKA (reference sequence). CDR3 length: 14 amino acids. After removal of 3 bases from V and 5 bases from J, the junction contained 9 bases not matched to a gene. This CDR3 is CSASSSGIVETQYF. CDR3 sequence (DNA): TGCAGTGCTAGTTCCAGCGGGATTGTCGAGACCCAGTACTTC.

This clonotype was seen at least ten times. The chain couples TRBV29-1 to TRBJ2-3, with D possibly matching TRBD1 (7 bases). The V gene's germline CDR1 is SQVTM and CDR2 ANQGSEA. V lost 8 bases, J lost 2 bases, and 17 bases lay in between. The CDR3 is 14 amino acids. This chain's CDR3 is CSTNHRGLTDTQYF. The CDR3 DNA sequence: TGCAGCACCAACCACAGGGGACTCACAGATACGCAGTATTTT.

The rearrangement links TRBV15 to TRBJ2-5, with D unresolved. Trimming left V 0 bases short and J 3 bases short, with 2 bases between. Germline-derived CDR1 and CDR2 are LNHNV and YYDKDF (reference sequence). The CDR3 runs 12 residues. The CDR3 protein is CATSRDKETQYF. Here the CDR3 DNA reads TGTGCCACCAGCAGAGACAAAGAGACCCAGTACTTC.

The chain couples TRBV19 to TRBJ1-1, with D uncertain. This CDR3 spans 14 amino acids. Germline-derived CDR1 and CDR2 are LNHDA and SQIVND (reference sequence). Deletions cut 2 bases from V and 0 bases from J, with 7 bases between. The CDR3 spells CASSIIGMNTEAFF. The CDR3, as DNA: TGTGCCAGTAGTATAATCGGCATGAACACTGAAGCTTTCTTT.

A few counts support this clonotype. The chain couples TRBV2 to TRBJ2-2; 9 bases align to TRBD1. The CDR3 runs 15 residues. V was clipped by 4 bases and J by 6 bases; unmatched bases: 6. CDR1 is SNHLY and CDR2 is FYNNEI in the germline V gene. CDR3 in DNA: TGTGCCAGCAGTGTACAGGGGGCTCCTCCCGGGGAGCTGTTTTTT. Translation: CASSVQGAPPGELFF.

This clonotype was picked up a small number of times. The chain is built from TRBV25-1 and TRBJ1-2, with D possibly being TRBD1 (6 bases). Between the trimmed V and J ends, which lost 5 bases and 0 bases, there was a span of 16 bases. The CDR3 has 16 amino acids. The germline CDR1 and CDR2 sequences are MGHDK and SYGVNS. CDR3 residues: CASSRPGAQANYGYTF. CDR3 DNA sequence: TGTGCCAGCAGTAGACCGGGGGCGCAGGCTAACTATGGCTACACCTTC.

This chain links TRBV2 with TRBJ1-5, with a possible D match to TRBD1 (6 bases). The V end lost 6 bases, the J end lost 2 bases, and 20 bases lay between the germline ends. Germline V gene sequence: CDR1 SNHLY, CDR2 FYNNEI. There are 17 residues in the CDR3. The CDR3 protein is CASRRDITLWGNQPQHF. CDR3 DNA sequence: TGTGCCAGCAGGCGGGACATCACTTTATGGGGCAATCAGCCCCAGCATTTT.

The J gene is TRBJ2-5, the V gene TRBV28; possibly TRBD1 for D (7 bases). Germline V CDR1 and CDR2: MDHEN, SYDVKM. V was clipped by 6 bases and J by 5 bases, with 13 bases between them. The CDR3 covers 13 residues. CDR3 region: CASRVGGGETQYF. CDR3 DNA sequence: TGTGCCAGCAGAGTAGGAGGGGGCGAGACCCAGTACTTC. Full variable domain (missing parts from reference TRBV28 and TRBJ2-5): DVKVTQSSRYLVKRTGEKVFLECVQDMDHENMFWYRQDPGLGLRLIYFSYDVKMKEKGDIPEGYSVSREKKERFSLILESASTNQTSMYLCASRVGGGETQYFGPGTRLLVL.

The genes are TRBV18 and TRBJ2-1, with 11 bases fitting TRBD2. CDR1 and CDR2 (germline): KGHSH, LQKENI. This CDR3 is 17 amino acids long. J was trimmed by 2 bases and V by 2 bases; bases with no gene match: 5. The CDR3 nucleotides read TGTGCCAGCTCACCAGTCCCTAGCGGGAGGCCCTACAATGAGCAGTTCTTC. This translates into CASSPVPSGRPYNEQFF.

This clonotype was observed a handful of times. The J gene is TRBJ2-1, the V gene TRBV6-2 or TRBV6-3; possible D gene TRBD2, 6 bases. The CDR3 totals 20 residues. Germline values: CDR1 MNHEY, CDR2 SVGEGT. V was trimmed by 2 bases and J by 4 bases, leaving 27 bases between them. This CDR3 is CASSYSAGRRGRPLYNEQFF. The CDR3 DNA is TGTGCCAGCAGTTACAGCGCAGGTCGGCGGGGTCGTCCACTTTACAATGAGCAGTTCTTC.

This clonotype was seen only a few times. V and J are TRBV7-2 and TRBJ1-1; 11 bases are a match to TRBD1. The V gene end was trimmed by 4 bases and the J gene end by 7 bases; junction bases not matched to a gene: 2. The germline CDR1 and CDR2 sequences are SGHTA and FQGNSA. The CDR3 spans 13 residues. DNA of the CDR3: TGTGCCAGCAGCTGGACAGGGGGCGGTGAAGCTTTCTTT. Translation gives CASSWTGGGEAFF.

This chain links TRBV10-3 with TRBJ2-7; 13 positions match TRBD2. J gave up 3 bases and V 4 bases, and 3 bases lay outside the gene matches. CDR3 length equals 15 residues. Germline V gene sequence: CDR1 ENHRY, CDR2 SYGVKD. The CDR3 region is CAISGGTSGNYEQYF. The CDR3 DNA reads TGTGCCATCAGTGGAGGGACTAGCGGGAACTACGAGCAGTACTTC.

The J gene is TRBJ2-7, the V gene TRBV10-3; D uncertain. Trimming shortened V by 6 bases and J by 1 base, and 13 bases separated the two germline ends. CDR3 length: 14 amino acids. CDR1 and CDR2 from the germline V gene are ENHRY and SYGVKD. CDR3 region: CAIRGEDPSYEQYF. CDR3 bases: TGTGCCATCAGGGGCGAGGACCCGTCCTACGAGCAGTACTTC.

The gene calls are TRBV18 and TRBJ1-2, with a weak D call TRBD1 (5 bases). The CDR3 totals 13 residues. Germline loops: CDR1 KGHSH, CDR2 LQKENI. V lost 2 bases, J lost 6 bases, and 10 bases lay in between. CDR3 DNA sequence: TGTGCCAGCTCACCATCTGGGGGGAATGGCTACACCTTC. Its protein product is CASSPSGGNGYTF.

This chain connects TRBV5-1 to TRBJ2-3; 8 bases map to TRBD2. Germline-derived CDR1 and CDR2 are SGHRS and YFSETQ. V lost 0 bases to trimming and J lost 0 bases; unmatched junction nucleotides: 9. CDR3 length equals 18 residues. The CDR3 DNA reads as TGCGCCAGCAGCTTGGGTCCCGGGACTAGTCGGAGCACAGATACGCAGTATTTT. Its translation: CASSLGPGTSRSTDTQYF.

Only a few counts were recorded for this clonotype. CDR3: CASSQDPVTQYF. CDR3 DNA: TGTGCCAGCAGCCAAGACCCCGTTACGCAGTATTTT. The chain joins TRBV3-1 to TRBJ2-3, with D unresolved. The CDR3 is 12 residues long. The ends were cut back, 0 bases at V and 8 bases at J, with 6 bases in the middle. Per germline, CDR1 LGHDT and CDR2 YNNKEL (reference sequence).

This clonotype was detected only a few times. J is TRBJ2-3 and V is TRBV7-2; D perhaps matches TRBD2 (5 bases). This CDR3 comprises 14 residues. The V end was cut by 5 bases, the J end by 2 bases, with 11 bases between. CDR1 and CDR2 (germline): SGHTA, FQGNSA. This chain's CDR3 is CASSRGGATDTQYF. For the CDR3, the DNA is TGTGCCAGCAGCCGGGGTGGAGCCACAGATACGCAGTATTTT.

Only a few counts were recorded for this clonotype. The chain is built from TRBV7-2 and TRBJ2-3; perhaps D is TRBD1 or TRBD2 (5 bases each). The V gene lost 6 bases and the J gene lost 2 bases, with 15 bases spanning the gap. The CDR3 loop spans 15 amino acids. Germline lookup yields CDR1 SGHTA and CDR2 FQGNSA. DNA for the CDR3: TGTGCCAGCAGTTTACTAGGGGATACCACAGATACGCAGTATTTT. It encodes CASSLLGDTTDTQYF.